This T cell receptor beta chain was identified during a study of CD8+ T cells in alopecia areata. Findings and caveats of the study: How baseline CD8+ expansion relates to response remains uncertain (there was one nonresponder). Relative to normal scalp, lesional scalp, especially alopecia totalis/universalis, showed higher clonality. Many of the expanded lesional clones endured in scalp and blood while on tofacitinib.

This CDR3 is built from 17 residues. The germline gives CDR1 SGHAT, CDR2 FQNNGV. V shed 5 bases and J 9 bases; nucleotides not matched to a gene: 18. Stated treatment: oral pan-JAK inhibitor, 5-10 mg twice daily. This clone was counted many times. What it binds is not known. Investigators isolated RNA and reverse transcribed it into cDNA to act as the sequencing template. Clones were sequenced by immunoSEQ multiplex PCR, and TCRdb holds only the in-frame ones, with some missing. The repertoire holds roughly 70,000 clones, around 29% seen once, with just under 15% in the top ten. Sequenced material: CD8+ T cells sorted from blood, taken at week 4, from a patient treated with tofacitinib. This sequence originates from a human donor with alopecia areata. The V gene is TRBV11-2, the J gene TRBJ2-7, with 11 bases that match TRBD1. CDR3 bases: TGTGCCAGCAGCCAAGTAGCCCTCGGGACAGGGGGTTTGGGGCAGTACTTC. Translated: CASSQVALGTGGLGQYF.